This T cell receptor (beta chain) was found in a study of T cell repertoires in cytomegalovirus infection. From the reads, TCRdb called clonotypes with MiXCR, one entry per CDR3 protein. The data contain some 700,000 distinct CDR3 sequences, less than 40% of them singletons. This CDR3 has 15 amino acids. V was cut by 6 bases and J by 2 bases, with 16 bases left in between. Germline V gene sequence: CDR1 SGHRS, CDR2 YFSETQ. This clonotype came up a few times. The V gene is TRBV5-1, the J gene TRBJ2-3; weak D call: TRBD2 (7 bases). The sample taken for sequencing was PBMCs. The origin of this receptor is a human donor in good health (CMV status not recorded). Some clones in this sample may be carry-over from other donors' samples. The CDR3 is CASTSSGGPTDTQYF. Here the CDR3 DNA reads TGCGCCAGCACATCGTCCGGGGGGCCCACAGATACGCAGTATTTT.